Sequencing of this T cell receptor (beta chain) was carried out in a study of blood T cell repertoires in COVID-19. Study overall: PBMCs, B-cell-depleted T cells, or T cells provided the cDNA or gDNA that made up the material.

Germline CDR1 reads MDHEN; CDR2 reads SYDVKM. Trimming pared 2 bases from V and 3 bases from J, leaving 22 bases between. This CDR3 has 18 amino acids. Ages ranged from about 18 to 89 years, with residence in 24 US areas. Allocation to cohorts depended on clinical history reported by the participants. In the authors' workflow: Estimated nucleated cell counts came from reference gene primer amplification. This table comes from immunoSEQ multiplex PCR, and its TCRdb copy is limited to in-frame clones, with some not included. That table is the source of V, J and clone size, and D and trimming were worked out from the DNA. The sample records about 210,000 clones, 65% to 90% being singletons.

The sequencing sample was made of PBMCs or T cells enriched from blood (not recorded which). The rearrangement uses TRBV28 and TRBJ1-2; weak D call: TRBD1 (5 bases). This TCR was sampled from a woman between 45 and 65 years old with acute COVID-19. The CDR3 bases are TGTGCCAGCAGTTTACTGGGAAAAGTCTGGGGCGCTGACTATGGCTACACCTTC. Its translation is CASSLLGKVWGADYGYTF.